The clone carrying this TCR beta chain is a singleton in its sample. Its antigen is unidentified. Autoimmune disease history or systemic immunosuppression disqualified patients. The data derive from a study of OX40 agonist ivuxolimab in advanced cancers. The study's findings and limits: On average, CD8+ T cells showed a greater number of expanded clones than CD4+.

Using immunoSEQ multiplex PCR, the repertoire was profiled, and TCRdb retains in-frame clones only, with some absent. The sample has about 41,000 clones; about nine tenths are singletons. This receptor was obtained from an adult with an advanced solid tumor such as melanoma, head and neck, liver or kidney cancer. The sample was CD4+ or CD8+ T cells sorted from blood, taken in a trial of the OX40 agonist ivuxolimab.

This CDR3 is CASGGNEQFF. Written as DNA, the CDR3 is TGCGCCAGCGGCGGGAATGAGCAGTTCTTC. V and J are TRBV4-1 and TRBJ2-1; possibly TRBD2 for D (5 bases). The CDR3 is made up of 10 amino acids. Germline values: CDR1 MGHRA, CDR2 YSYEKL. V lost 8 bases, J lost 7 bases, and 6 bases lay in between.